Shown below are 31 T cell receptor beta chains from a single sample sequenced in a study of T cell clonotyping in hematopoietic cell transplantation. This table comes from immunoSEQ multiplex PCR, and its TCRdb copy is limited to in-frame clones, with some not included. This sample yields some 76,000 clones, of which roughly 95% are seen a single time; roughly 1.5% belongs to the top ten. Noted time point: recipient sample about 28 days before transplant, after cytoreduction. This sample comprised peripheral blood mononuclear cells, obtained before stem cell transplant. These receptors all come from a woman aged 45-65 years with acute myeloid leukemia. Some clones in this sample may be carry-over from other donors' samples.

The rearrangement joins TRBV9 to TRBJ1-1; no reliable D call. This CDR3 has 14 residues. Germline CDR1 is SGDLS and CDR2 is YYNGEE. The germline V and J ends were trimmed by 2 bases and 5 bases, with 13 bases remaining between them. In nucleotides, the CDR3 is TGTGCCAGCAGCGTCGATTCCGGTAGAACTGAAGCTTTCTTT. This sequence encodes CASSVDSGRTEAFF.

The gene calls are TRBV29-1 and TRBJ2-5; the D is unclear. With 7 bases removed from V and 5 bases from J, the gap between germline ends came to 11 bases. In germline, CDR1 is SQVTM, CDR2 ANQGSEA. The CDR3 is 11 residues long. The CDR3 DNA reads TGCAGCGGGGTAGCTCTGGAGACCCAGTACTTC. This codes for CSGVALETQYF.

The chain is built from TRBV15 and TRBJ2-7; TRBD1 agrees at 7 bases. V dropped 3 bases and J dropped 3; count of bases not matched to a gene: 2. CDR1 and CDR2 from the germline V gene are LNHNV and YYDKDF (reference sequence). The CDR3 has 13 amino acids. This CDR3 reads CATSRDRYYEQYF. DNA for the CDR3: TGTGCCACCAGCAGGGACAGGTACTACGAGCAGTACTTC.

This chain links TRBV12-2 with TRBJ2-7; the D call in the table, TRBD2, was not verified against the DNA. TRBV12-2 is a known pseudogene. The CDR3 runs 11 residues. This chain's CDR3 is CASRSHYEQCF. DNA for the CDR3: TGTGCAAGTCGCTCTCACTACGAGCAGTGCTTC.

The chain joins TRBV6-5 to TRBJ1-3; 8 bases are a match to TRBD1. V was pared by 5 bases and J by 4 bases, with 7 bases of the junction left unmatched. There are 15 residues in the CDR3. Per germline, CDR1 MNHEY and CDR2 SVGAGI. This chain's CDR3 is CASSRGQVAGNTIYF. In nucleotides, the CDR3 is TGTGCCAGCAGTAGGGGACAGGTTGCAGGAAACACCATATATTTT.

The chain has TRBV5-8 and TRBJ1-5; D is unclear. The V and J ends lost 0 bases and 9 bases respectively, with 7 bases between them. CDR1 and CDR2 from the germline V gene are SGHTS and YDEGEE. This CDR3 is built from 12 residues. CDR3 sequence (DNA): TGTGCCAGCAGCTTGGATGAGTGGCCCCAGCATTTT. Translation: CASSLDEWPQHF.

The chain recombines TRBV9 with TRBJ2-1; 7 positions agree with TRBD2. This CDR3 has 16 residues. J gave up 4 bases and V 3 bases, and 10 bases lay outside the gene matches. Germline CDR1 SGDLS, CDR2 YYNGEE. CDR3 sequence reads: CASSDHRGTTYNEQFF. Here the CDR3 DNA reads TGTGCCAGCAGCGACCACCGTGGGACTACGTACAATGAGCAGTTCTTC. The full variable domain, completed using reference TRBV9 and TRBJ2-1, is DSGVTQTPKHLITATGQRVTLRCSPRSGDLSVYWYQQSLDQGLQFLIQYYNGEERAKGNILERFSAQQFPDLHSELNLSSLELGDSALYFCASSDHRGTTYNEQFFGPGTRLTVL.

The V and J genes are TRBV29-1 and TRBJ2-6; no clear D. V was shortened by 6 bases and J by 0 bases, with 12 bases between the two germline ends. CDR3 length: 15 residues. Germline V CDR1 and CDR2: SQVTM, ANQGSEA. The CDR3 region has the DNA TGCAGCGTGATGGGCCTCGACTCTGGGGCCAACGTCCTGACTTTC. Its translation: CSVMGLDSGANVLTF.

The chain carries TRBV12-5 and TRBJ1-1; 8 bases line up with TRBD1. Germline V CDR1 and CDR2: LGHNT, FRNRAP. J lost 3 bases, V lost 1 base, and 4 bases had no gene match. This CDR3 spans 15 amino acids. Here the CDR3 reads CASGLAGGTYTEAFF. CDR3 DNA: TGTGCTAGTGGTTTGGCAGGGGGCACGTACACTGAAGCTTTCTTT. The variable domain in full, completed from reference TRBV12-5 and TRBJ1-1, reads DARVTQTPRHKVTEMGQEVTMRCQPILGHNTVFWYRQTMMQGLELLAYFRNRAPLDDSGMPKDRFSAEMPDATLATLKIQPSEPRDSAVYFCASGLAGGTYTEAFFGQGTRLTVV.

The CDR3 here is CASSLEGRVDTGELFF. CDR3 coding DNA: TGTGCCAGCAGCTTAGAGGGGCGTGTCGACACCGGGGAGCTGTTTTTT. J is TRBJ2-2 and V is TRBV7-2; the D gene is possibly TRBD1 (5 bases). In germline, CDR1 is SGHTA, CDR2 FQGNSA. The CDR3 extends over 16 amino acids. V was cut by 1 base and J by 3 bases, with 12 bases left in between.

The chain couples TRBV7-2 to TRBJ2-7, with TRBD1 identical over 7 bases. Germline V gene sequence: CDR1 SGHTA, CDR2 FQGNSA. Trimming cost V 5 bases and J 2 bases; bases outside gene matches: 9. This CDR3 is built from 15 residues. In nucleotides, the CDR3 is TGTGCCAGCAGCCAACGGGACAGAAAAACCTACGAGCAGTACTTC. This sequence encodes CASSQRDRKTYEQYF.

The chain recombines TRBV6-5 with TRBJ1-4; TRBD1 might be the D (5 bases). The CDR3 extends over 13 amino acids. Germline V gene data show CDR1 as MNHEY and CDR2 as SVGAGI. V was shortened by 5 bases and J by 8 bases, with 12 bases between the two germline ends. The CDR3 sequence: CASSRQSREKLFF. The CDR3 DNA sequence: TGTGCCAGCAGTCGACAGTCGAGAGAAAAACTGTTTTTT.

CDR3 sequence (DNA): TGTGCCAGCAGTTTAGTAGCGGGCTACAATGAGCAGTTCTTC. Translation: CASSLVAGYNEQFF. This rearrangement joins TRBV28 to TRBJ2-1, with 7 bases that match TRBD2. From germline, CDR1 is MDHEN and CDR2 SYDVKM. This CDR3 spans 14 amino acids. V shed 2 bases and J 3 bases; nucleotides not matched to a gene: 1.

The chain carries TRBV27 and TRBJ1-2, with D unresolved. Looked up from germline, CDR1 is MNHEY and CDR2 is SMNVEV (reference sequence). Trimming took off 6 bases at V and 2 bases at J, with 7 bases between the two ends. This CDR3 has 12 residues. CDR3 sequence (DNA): TGTGCCAGCAGGGGAGGGAACTATGGCTACACCTTC. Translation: CASRGGNYGYTF.

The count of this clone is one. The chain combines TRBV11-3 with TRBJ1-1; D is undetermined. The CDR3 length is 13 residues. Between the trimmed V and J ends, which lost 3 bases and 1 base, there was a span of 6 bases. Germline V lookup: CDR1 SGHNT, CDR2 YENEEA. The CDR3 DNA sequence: TGTGCCAGCAGCTTTTTTGGGAACACTGAAGCTTTCTTT. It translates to CASSFFGNTEAFF. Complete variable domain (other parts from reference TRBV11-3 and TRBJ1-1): EAGVVQSPRYKIIEKKQPVAFWCNPISGHNTLYWYLQNLGQGPELLIRYENEEAVDDSQLPKDRFSAERLKGVDSTLKIQPAELGDSAVYLCASSFFGNTEAFFGQGTRLTVV.

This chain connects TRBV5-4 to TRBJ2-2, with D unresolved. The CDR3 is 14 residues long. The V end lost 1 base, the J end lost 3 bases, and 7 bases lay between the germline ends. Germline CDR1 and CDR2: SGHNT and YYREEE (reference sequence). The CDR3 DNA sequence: TGTGCCAGCAGCTTGTGGGTAGACACCGGGGAGCTGTTTTTT. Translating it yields CASSLWVDTGELFF.

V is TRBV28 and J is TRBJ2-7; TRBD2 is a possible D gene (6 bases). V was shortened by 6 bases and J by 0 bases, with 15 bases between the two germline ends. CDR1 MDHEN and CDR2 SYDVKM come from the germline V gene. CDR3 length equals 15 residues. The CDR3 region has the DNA TGTGCCAGCAGCCCCCCGGGAGTCGGCTCCTACGAGCAGTACTTC. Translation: CASSPPGVGSYEQYF. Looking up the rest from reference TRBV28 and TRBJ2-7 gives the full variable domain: DVKVTQSSRYLVKRTGEKVFLECVQDMDHENMFWYRQDPGLGLRLIYFSYDVKMKEKGDIPEGYSVSREKKERFSLILESASTNQTSMYLCASSPPGVGSYEQYFGPGTRLTVT.

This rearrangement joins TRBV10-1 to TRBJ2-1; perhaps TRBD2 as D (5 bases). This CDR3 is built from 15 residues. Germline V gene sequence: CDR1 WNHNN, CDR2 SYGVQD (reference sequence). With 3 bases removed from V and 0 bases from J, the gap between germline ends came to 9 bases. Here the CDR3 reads CASSDGGSSYNEQFF. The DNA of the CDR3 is TGCGCCAGCAGTGATGGAGGAAGCTCCTACAATGAGCAGTTCTTC.

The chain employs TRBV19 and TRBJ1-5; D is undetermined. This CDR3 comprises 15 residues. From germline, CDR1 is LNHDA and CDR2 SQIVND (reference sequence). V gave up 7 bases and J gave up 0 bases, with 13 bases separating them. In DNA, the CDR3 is TGTGCCAGTACCTACCGGGAGTCTAGCAATCAGCCCCAGCATTTT. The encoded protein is CASTYRESSNQPQHF.

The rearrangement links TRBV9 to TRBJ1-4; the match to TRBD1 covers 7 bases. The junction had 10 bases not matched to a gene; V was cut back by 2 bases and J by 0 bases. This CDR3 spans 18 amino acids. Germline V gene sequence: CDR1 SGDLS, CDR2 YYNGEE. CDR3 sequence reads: CASSVRDGQAATNEKLFF. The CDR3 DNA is TGTGCCAGCAGCGTTCGTGACGGACAGGCCGCAACTAATGAAAAACTGTTTTTT.

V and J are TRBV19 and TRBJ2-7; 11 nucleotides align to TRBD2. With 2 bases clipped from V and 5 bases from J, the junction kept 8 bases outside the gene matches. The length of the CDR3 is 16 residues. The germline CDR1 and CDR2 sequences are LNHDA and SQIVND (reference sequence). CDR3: CASSISSGRAWHEQYF. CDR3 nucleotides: TGTGCCAGTAGTATAAGTAGCGGGAGGGCCTGGCACGAGCAGTACTTC.

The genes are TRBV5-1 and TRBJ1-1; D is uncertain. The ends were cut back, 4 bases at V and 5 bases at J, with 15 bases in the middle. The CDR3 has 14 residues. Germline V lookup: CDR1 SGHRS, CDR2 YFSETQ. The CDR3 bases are TGCGCCAGCAGCCTATTGAGGCCCGCTACTGAAGCTTTCTTT. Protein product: CASSLLRPATEAFF.

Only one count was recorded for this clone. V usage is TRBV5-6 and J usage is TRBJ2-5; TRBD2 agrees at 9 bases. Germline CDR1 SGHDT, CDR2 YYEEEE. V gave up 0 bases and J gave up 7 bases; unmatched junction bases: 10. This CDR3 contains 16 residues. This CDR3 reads CASSLDPSGASGTQYF. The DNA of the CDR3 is TGTGCCAGCAGCTTGGATCCTAGCGGGGCCTCAGGGACCCAGTACTTC.

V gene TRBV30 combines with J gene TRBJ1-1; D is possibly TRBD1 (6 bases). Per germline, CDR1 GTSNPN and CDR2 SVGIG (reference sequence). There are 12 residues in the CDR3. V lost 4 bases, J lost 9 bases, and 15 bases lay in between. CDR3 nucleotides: TGTGCCTGGAACCAAGGGGGGCGGAAAGCTTTCTTT. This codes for CAWNQGGRKAFF. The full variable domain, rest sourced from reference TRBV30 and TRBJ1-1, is SQTIHQWPATLVQPVGSPLSLECTVEGTSNPNLYWYRQAAGRGLQLLFYSVGIGQISSEVPQNLSASRPQDRQFILSSKKLLLSDSGFYLCAWNQGGRKAFFGQGTRLTVV.

The CDR3, as DNA: TGTGCCTGGAGCGCGCGGATGGGGGGCCGAAATCAGCCCCAGCATTTT. As protein: CAWSARMGGRNQPQHF. V and J are TRBV30 and TRBJ1-5; D is perhaps TRBD1 (6 bases). V was clipped by 3 bases and J by 4 bases, with 19 bases between them. The CDR3 is 16 residues long. Per the germline V gene, CDR1 is GTSNPN and CDR2 is SVGIG (reference sequence).

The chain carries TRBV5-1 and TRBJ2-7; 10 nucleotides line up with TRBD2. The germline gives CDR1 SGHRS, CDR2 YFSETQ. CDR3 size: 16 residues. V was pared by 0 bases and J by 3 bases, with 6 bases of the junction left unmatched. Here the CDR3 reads CASSLVGAGGSYEQYF. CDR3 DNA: TGCGCCAGCAGCTTGGTCGGAGCGGGAGGGAGCTACGAGCAGTACTTC.

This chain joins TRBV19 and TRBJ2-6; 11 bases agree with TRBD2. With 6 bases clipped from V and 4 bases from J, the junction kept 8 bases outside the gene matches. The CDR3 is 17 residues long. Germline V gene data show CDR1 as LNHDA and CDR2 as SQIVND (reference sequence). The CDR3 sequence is CASRATSGVSGANVLTF. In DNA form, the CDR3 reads TGTGCCAGTAGGGCGACTAGCGGGGTCTCAGGGGCCAACGTCCTGACTTTC.

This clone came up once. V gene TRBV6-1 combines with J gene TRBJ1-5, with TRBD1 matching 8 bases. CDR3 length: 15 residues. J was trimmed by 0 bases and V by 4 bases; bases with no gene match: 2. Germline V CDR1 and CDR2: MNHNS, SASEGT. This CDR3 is CASSGGQVSNQPQHF. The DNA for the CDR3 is TGTGCCAGCAGTGGGGGACAGGTTAGCAATCAGCCCCAGCATTTT.

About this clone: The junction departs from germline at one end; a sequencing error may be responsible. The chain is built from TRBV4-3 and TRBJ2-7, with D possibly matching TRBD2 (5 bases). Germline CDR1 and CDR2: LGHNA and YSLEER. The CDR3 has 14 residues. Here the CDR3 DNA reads TGCGCCAGCAGCCAAGGTGTGGACTCCTACGAGCAGTGCTTC. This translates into CASSQGVDSYEQCF.

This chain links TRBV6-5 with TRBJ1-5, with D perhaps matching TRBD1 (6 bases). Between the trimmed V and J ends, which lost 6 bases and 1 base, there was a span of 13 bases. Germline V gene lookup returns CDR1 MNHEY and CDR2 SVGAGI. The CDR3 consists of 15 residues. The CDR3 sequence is CASSSDRLSNQPQHF. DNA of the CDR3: TGTGCCAGCAGCTCGGACAGACTCAGCAATCAGCCCCAGCATTTT.

The CDR3 loop reads CAISPGTGLAYGYTF. The CDR3 DNA reads as TGTGCCATCAGTCCCGGGACAGGGTTGGCGTATGGCTACACCTTC. The chain carries TRBV10-3 and TRBJ1-2, with 9 bases identical to TRBD1. Germline loops: CDR1 ENHRY, CDR2 SYGVKD. V was clipped by 5 bases and J by 5 bases; unmatched bases: 9. The CDR3 sequence is 15 residues long.